Presented here are 15 T cell receptor beta chains from one specimen sequenced in a study of post-analysis software for immune sequencing data. Unique molecular identifiers were present in the TCR beta cDNA libraries. MiXCR, run by TCRdb on the PCR reads, gives a single entry per CDR3 protein. Found here are approximately 630,000 distinct CDR3 sequences, more than 50% of them singletons; the top ten hold about 10%. Study-wide points: Roughly five TRBV segments occurring more often in patients than controls included TRBV5-6, TRBV5-1 and TRBV20-1.

Which antigens these TCRs recognize remains unknown. The sequenced sample consisted of blood. These receptors originate from a girl aged 2 to 10 with multiple sclerosis.

CDR3 DNA sequence: TGTGCCAGCAGCTTAGATTCCGTGCGGGAGGGGAAGCAGTTCTTC. Translated: CASSLDSVREGKQFF. The chain joins TRBV7-6 to TRBJ2-1, with TRBD2 matching 9 bases. CDR3 length equals 15 residues. The V gene's germline CDR1 is SGHVS and CDR2 FNYEAQ. V gave up 1 base and J gave up 11 bases; unmatched junction bases: 9.

The chain combines TRBV5-1 with TRBJ2-1, with TRBD2 matching 12 bases. V gave up 4 bases and J gave up 4 bases; unmatched junction bases: 9. This CDR3 contains 17 residues. Per the germline V gene, CDR1 is SGHRS and CDR2 is YFSETQ. Here the CDR3 DNA reads TGCGCCAGCAGCCTACCGACTAGCGGGAGTACTTACAATGAGCAGTTCTTC. Residues: CASSLPTSGSTYNEQFF.

The V gene is TRBV7-3, the J gene TRBJ2-1, with 12 positions matching TRBD2. After removal of 2 bases from V and 8 bases from J, the junction contained 7 bases not matched to a gene. Germline lookup yields CDR1 SGHTA and CDR2 FQGTGA. The CDR3 spans 16 residues. CDR3 nucleotide sequence: TGTGCCAGCAGCTTACTAGCGGGAGGGTATGGCGATGAGCAGTTCTTC. Amino acid sequence: CASSLLAGGYGDEQFF.

The chain is built from TRBV20-1 and TRBJ2-1; weak D call: TRBD2 (5 bases). The CDR3 is 16 residues long. CDR1 is DFQATT and CDR2 is SNEGSKA in the germline V gene (reference sequence). V lost 2 bases to trimming and J lost 2 bases, with 16 bases between them. The CDR3 region is CSARSGAGSAYNEQFF. The CDR3 region has the DNA TGCAGTGCTAGATCGGGTGCGGGTTCGGCCTACAATGAGCAGTTCTTC.

This chain uses TRBV12-3 or TRBV12-4 with TRBJ2-1; D might be TRBD2 (6 bases). The CDR3 totals 16 residues. The V end was cut by 2 bases, the J end by 7 bases, with 18 bases between. The CDR3 DNA reads TGTGCCAGCAGTTTAATCGCCGGGCGGGGAAGTAATGAGCAGTTCTTC. Protein product: CASSLIAGRGSNEQFF.

The V and J genes are TRBV12-3 or TRBV12-4 and TRBJ1-2; 11 bases map to TRBD1. V was pared by 6 bases and J by 7 bases, with 7 bases of the junction left unmatched. The CDR3 runs to 14 residues. In DNA, the CDR3 is TGTGCCAGCAGGTTGGACAGGGGGCTGGTTGGCTACACCTTC. Translation gives CASRLDRGLVGYTF.

The chain joins TRBV29-1 to TRBJ2-3; no reliable D call. Per the germline V gene, CDR1 is SQVTM and CDR2 is ANQGSEA. The V and J ends lost 4 bases and 9 bases respectively, with 14 bases between them. The CDR3 contains 12 residues. The CDR3 is CSVGAFFKTQYF. DNA for the CDR3: TGCAGCGTTGGAGCGTTCTTCAAGACGCAGTATTTT.

This chain joins TRBV7-2 and TRBJ1-1; no clear D gene. The CDR3 loop spans 14 amino acids. The germline V gene has CDR1 SGHTA and CDR2 FQGNSA. Trimming cost V 5 bases and J 8 bases, with 18 bases left between them. The CDR3 nucleotides read TGTGCCAGCAGCAAAACTTTCAAACCTTCCGAAGCTTTCTTT. Its translation: CASSKTFKPSEAFF.

The genes are TRBV6-2 or TRBV6-3 and TRBJ1-2, with 9 bases fitting TRBD1. CDR3 length equals 14 residues. The germline V gene has CDR1 MNHEY and CDR2 SVGEGT. J was trimmed by 2 bases and V by 10 bases; bases with no gene match: 8. The CDR3, as DNA: TGTGCCACCAGACGCGGACAGGGGAACTATGGCTACACCTTC. Its translation: CATRRGQGNYGYTF.

CDR3: CASSFRGGPIYNEQFF. Here the CDR3 DNA reads TGTGCCAGCAGTTTCAGGGGCGGTCCCATATACAATGAGCAGTTCTTC. The V gene is TRBV12-3 or TRBV12-4, the J gene TRBJ2-1; possible D gene TRBD1, 6 bases. Trimming shortened V by 3 bases and J by 4 bases, and 16 bases separated the two germline ends. The CDR3 consists of 16 residues.

The V and J genes are TRBV7-2 and TRBJ2-5; D uncertain. The germline V and J ends were trimmed by 3 bases and 2 bases, with 7 bases remaining between them. This CDR3 comprises 13 residues. Germline CDR1 is SGHTA and CDR2 is FQGNSA. The DNA for the CDR3 is TGTGCCAGCAGCTTTAGAACACAAGAGACCCAGTACTTC. Protein product: CASSFRTQETQYF. Full variable domain (remainder filled in from reference TRBV7-2 and TRBJ2-5): GAGVSQSPSNKVTEKGKDVELRCDPISGHTALYWYRQSLGQGLEFLIYFQGNSAPDKSGLPSDRFSAERTGGSVSTLTIQRTQQEDSAVYLCASSFRTQETQYFGPGTRLLVL.

J is TRBJ2-5 and V is TRBV12-3 or TRBV12-4; 11 nucleotides match TRBD1. Trimming removed 5 bases from V and 2 bases from J; junction bases left unmatched: 10. This CDR3 has 17 residues. The CDR3 DNA reads as TGTGCCAGCAGTCCCGGGACAGGGGGGCCAGGTCAAGAGACCCAGTACTTC. Translating gives CASSPGTGGPGQETQYF.

J is TRBJ2-1 and V is TRBV28; 9 bases match TRBD1. Germline V gene lookup returns CDR1 MDHEN and CDR2 SYDVKM. CDR3 length: 17 residues. After removal of 1 base from V and 7 bases from J, the junction contained 11 bases not matched to a gene. The CDR3 region is CASSLFGVGTGNNEQFF. The CDR3 coding sequence is TGTGCCAGCAGTTTATTTGGGGTCGGGACAGGGAATAATGAGCAGTTCTTC.

This chain joins TRBV3-1 and TRBJ2-1, with 10 bases matching TRBD2. Germline lookup yields CDR1 LGHDT and CDR2 YNNKEL (reference sequence). Trimming took 5 bases from V and 13 from J; bases not matched to a gene: 14. The length of the CDR3 is 15 residues. The CDR3 DNA is TGTGCCAGCAGCAGCGGGAGGGAAGTGGACGAGACCCAGTTCTTC. Protein sequence: CASSSGREVDETQFF.

This clonotype was observed a few times. The rearrangement joins TRBV5-1 to TRBJ2-7; D ambiguous. With 0 bases removed from V and 0 bases from J, the gap between germline ends came to 13 bases. Germline lookup yields CDR1 SGHRS and CDR2 YFSETQ. The CDR3 spans 16 residues. The CDR3 nucleotides are TGCGCCAGCAGCTTGGTAGCAGCGAGGAGCTCCTACGAGCAGTACTTC. Protein: CASSLVAARSSYEQYF.